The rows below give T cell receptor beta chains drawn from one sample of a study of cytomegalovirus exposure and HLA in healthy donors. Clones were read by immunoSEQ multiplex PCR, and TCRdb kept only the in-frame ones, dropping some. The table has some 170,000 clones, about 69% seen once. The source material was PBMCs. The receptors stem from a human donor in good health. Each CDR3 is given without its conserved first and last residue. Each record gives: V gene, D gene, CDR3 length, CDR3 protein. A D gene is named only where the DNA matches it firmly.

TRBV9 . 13 ASSPQEGFTDTQY
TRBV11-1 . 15 ASSPQGGGGPTDTQY
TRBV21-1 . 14 ASSKAPLERIDTQY
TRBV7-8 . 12 ASSLAGEGHGYT
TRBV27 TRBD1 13 ASSSRDSPRGEQF
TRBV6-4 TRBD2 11 ASSDPGGGTQY
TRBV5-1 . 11 ASSLEVGTEAF
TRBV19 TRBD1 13 ASGRGRDMNTEAF
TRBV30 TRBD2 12 AWSELAGGNEQY
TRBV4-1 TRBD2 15 ASSQDAGGQAKNIQY
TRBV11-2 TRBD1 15 ASSGVGGTGGLNEQF
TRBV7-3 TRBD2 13 ASSLAGGLYNEQF
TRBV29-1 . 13 SLGRADIMNTEAF
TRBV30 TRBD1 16 AWSVIRQGTGYHNEQF
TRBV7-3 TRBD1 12 ASSMQGGNSPLH
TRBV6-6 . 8 ATRRGGYT
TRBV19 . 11 ASEGVKGGEQF
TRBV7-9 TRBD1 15 ASSLVGTGGSPYEQY
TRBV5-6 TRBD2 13 ASSLLSGGIYTQY
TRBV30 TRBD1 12 AWSTGGQNQPQH
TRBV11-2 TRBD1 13 ASRATGGGPETQY
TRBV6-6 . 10 ASSPVTDTQY
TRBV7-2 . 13 ASIISSSYNSPLH
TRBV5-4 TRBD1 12 ASSPQGKAGELF
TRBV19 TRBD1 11 ASSPRDRGEQF
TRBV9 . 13 ASSVLVGGNQPQH
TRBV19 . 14 ASSFLQGGNNSPLH
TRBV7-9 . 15 ASSLGSPIQGSEKLF
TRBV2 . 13 ASSERSGSDSPLH
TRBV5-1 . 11 ASSLQGNTEAF
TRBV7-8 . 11 ASSLGLQETQY
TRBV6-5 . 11 ASGGGGDTEAF
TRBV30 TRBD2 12 AWTLPGGAGTQY
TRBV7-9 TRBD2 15 ASSSPKRGGLPYEQY
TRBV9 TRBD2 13 ASSVRLAGFNEQF
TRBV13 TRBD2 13 ASSSGTSGADTQY
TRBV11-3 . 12 ASSLRPGTDTQY
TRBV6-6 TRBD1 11 ASTRQGRDEQF
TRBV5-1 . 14 ASRLLLRGVTDTQY
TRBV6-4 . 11 ASSVEGGETQY
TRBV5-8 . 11 ASSLAASGEAF
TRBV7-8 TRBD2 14 ASSLLLAGGQETQY
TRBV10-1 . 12 ASSEGWASAEAF